These T cell receptor beta chains were read from a single sample in a study of control samples from healthy donors and cancer patients. Data came from immunoSEQ multiplex PCR; TCRdb stores just in-frame clones and leaves some out. The sample comprises approximately 170,000 clones, roughly 91% of which are singletons, and roughly 1.6% rests with the top ten. The specimen was blood. The receptor set was obtained from a woman younger than 45 in good health. Both conserved end residues are part of each CDR3. D genes are given only for firm matches. Clone size is stated in some rows and not others, as once, few, many or a class when expanded.

>NA|14|once|TRBJ1-2|TRBV19
CASSIGQGNYGYTF
TGTGCCAGTAGTATCGGTCAGGGAAACTATGGCTACACCTTC
>NA|13|NA|TRBJ1-2|TRBV19
CASSIYINYGYTF
TGTGCCAGTAGTATTTACATTAACTATGGCTACACCTTC
>NA|13|NA|TRBJ1-4|TRBV4-1
CASSTHHSEKLFF
TGCGCCAGCAGCACGCACCACAGTGAAAAACTGTTTTTT
>TRBD1|14|once|TRBJ2-7|TRBV6-6
CASRTPGQFHEQYF
TGTGCCAGCAGAACCCCGGGACAGTTCCACGAGCAGTACTTC
>NA|15|once|TRBJ1-1|TRBV5-1
CASSLAGGVNTEAFF
TGCGCCAGCAGCTTGGCCGGAGGGGTGAACACTGAAGCTTTCTTT
>NA|13|NA|TRBJ1-2|TRBV12-3/TRBV12-4
CASSPPQNYGYTF
TGTGCCAGCAGCCCCCCCCAAAACTATGGCTACACCTTC
>TRBD1|15|NA|TRBJ1-1|TRBV7-9
CASSLATGAGTEAFF
TGTGCCAGCAGCTTAGCGACAGGGGCGGGCACTGAAGCTTTCTTT
>TRBD2|18|NA|TRBJ2-5|TRBV27
CASSLEGPAGGPWETQYF
TGTGCCAGCAGTTTAGAGGGCCCAGCGGGAGGGCCTTGGGAGACCCAGTACTTC
>TRBD1|13|NA|TRBJ2-5|TRBV19
CASSERQGETQYF
TGTGCCAGTAGTGAAAGACAGGGAGAGACCCAGTACTTC
>NA|14|NA|TRBJ2-7|TRBV5-1
CASSLDQGYYEQYF
TGCGCCAGCAGCTTGGATCAGGGGTACTACGAGCAGTACTTC
>NA|15|once|TRBJ1-5|TRBV19
CASSLGTVINQPQHF
TGTGCCAGTAGTCTTGGAACAGTTATCAATCAGCCCCAGCATTTT
>NA|13|NA|TRBJ2-1|TRBV12-3/TRBV12-4
CASSLGVLNEQFF
TGTGCCAGCAGTTTGGGGGTCCTCAATGAGCAGTTCTTC
>TRBD1|15|once|TRBJ2-7|TRBV5-6
CASSDGTVKNYEQYF
TGTGCCAGCAGCGACGGGACAGTAAAAAACTACGAGCAGTACTTC
>NA|15|NA|TRBJ2-6|TRBV7-8
CASSLGLSGANVLTF
TGTGCCAGCAGCTTAGGGCTGTCTGGGGCCAACGTCCTGACTTTC
>TRBD1|14|NA|TRBJ2-7|TRBV6-5
CASSPRDRAYEQYF
TGTGCCAGCAGCCCCCGGGACAGGGCCTACGAGCAGTACTTC
>NA|15|NA|TRBJ1-2|TRBV11-2
CASSLDTGLYYGYTF
TGTGCCAGCAGCTTAGACACAGGGTTGTACTATGGCTACACCTTC
>NA|14|NA|TRBJ2-7|TRBV7-9
CASSLAGVSYEQYF
TGTGCCAGCAGCTTAGCGGGCGTCTCCTACGAGCAGTACTTC
>NA|15|NA|TRBJ2-3|TRBV28
CASSARDLSTDTQYF
TGTGCCAGCAGCGCGCGGGACCTCAGCACAGATACGCAGTATTTT
>NA|14|NA|TRBJ1-1|TRBV4-3
CASSQDPLGTVAFF
TGCGCCAGCAGCCAAGATCCCCTCGGAACGGTAGCTTTCTTT
>NA|14|NA|TRBJ1-2|TRBV28
CASSSPPASYGYTF
TGTGCCAGCAGTTCACCCCCCGCTAGCTATGGCTACACCTTC
>NA|14|NA|TRBJ1-2|TRBV7-9
CASSLVWGGYGYTF
TGTGCCAGCAGCTTAGTGTGGGGGGGCTATGGCTACACCTTC
>NA|13|once|TRBJ1-5|TRBV5-5
CASSPDKNQPQHF
TGTGCCAGCAGCCCGGACAAAAATCAGCCCCAGCATTTT
>NA|14|NA|TRBJ1-2|TRBV10-2
CASSDGGDNYGYTF
TGCGCCAGCAGTGACGGGGGGGACAACTATGGCTACACCTTC
>NA|13|NA|TRBJ1-2|TRBV5-1
CASSLRGDYGYTF
TGCGCCAGCAGCTTGAGGGGGGACTATGGCTACACCTTC
>TRBD1|14|NA|TRBJ1-5|TRBV27
CASSFTGGPQPQHF
TGTGCCAGCAGTTTTACAGGGGGCCCTCAGCCCCAGCATTTT
>NA|14|NA|TRBJ1-3|TRBV21-1
CASSKTGDGNTIYF
TGTGCCAGCAGCAAGACAGGGGATGGAAACACCATATATTTT
>TRBD2|14|NA|TRBJ2-1|TRBV10-1
CASRTSGSYNEQFF
TGCGCCAGTCGGACTAGCGGGAGTTACAATGAGCAGTTCTTC
>TRBD1|15|NA|TRBJ1-4|TRBV15
CATSREGTGGSKLFF
TGTGCCACCAGCAGAGAGGGGACAGGGGGCTCAAAACTGTTTTTT
>NA|13|NA|TRBJ1-2|TRBV4-3
CASSQENSYGYTF
TGCGCCAGCAGCCAAGAAAACAGTTATGGCTACACCTTC
>NA|13|NA|TRBJ1-1|TRBV6-5
CASSYEQNTEAFF
TGTGCCAGCAGTTACGAACAGAACACTGAAGCTTTCTTT
>NA|12|NA|TRBJ2-7|TRBV19
CASSLRGYEQYF
TGTGCCAGTAGTCTGCGGGGTTACGAGCAGTACTTC
>TRBD1|12|NA|TRBJ2-7|TRBV7-2
CASSLTGNEQYF
TGTGCCAGCAGCTTGACAGGGAACGAGCAGTACTTC
>TRBD1|14|NA|TRBJ1-5|TRBV27
CASSWGQGNQPQHF
TGTGCCAGCAGTTGGGGACAGGGGAATCAGCCCCAGCATTTT
>TRBD2|17|NA|TRBJ2-2|TRBV5-1
CASSSGLAGDLTGELFF
TGCGCCAGCAGCTCCGGACTAGCGGGCGACCTCACCGGGGAGCTGTTTTTT
>NA|15|NA|TRBJ2-4|TRBV2
CASSEGGPAKNIQYF
TGTGCCAGCAGTGAGGGAGGTCCGGCCAAAAACATTCAGTACTTC
>TRBD1|15|NA|TRBJ2-7|TRBV6-2/TRBV6-3
CASSYPTGALYEQYF
TGTGCCAGCAGTTACCCGACAGGGGCATTATACGAGCAGTACTTC
>TRBD1|17|NA|TRBJ2-1|TRBV11-3
CASSLVGRQGSYNEQFF
TGTGCCAGCAGCTTAGTAGGGCGACAGGGCTCCTACAATGAGCAGTTCTTC
>TRBD1|14|NA|TRBJ1-3|TRBV19
CASTTGGSGNTIYF
TGTGCCAGTACGACAGGGGGCTCTGGAAACACCATATATTTT
>NA|13|NA|TRBJ1-6|TRBV5-6
CASSLFGNSPLHF
TGTGCCAGCAGCTTGTTCGGCAATTCACCCCTCCACTTT
>TRBD1|14|NA|TRBJ2-7|TRBV28
CASSLSTGSYEQYF
TGTGCCAGCAGTTTATCGACAGGGTCCTACGAGCAGTACTTC